This TCR beta chain was recorded in a study of beta chain features in type 1 diabetes. Study results and caveats: The study found moderately but significantly shorter TCRB CDR3s in all four CD4+ subsets of Type 1 diabetes patients. Individuals with type 1 diabetes displayed fewer insertions and more deletions at VDJ junctions.

The sequenced template was cDNA made from the entire isolated RNA. Profiling relied on immunoSEQ multiplex PCR, and the TCRdb table lists in-frame clones only, not all of them. This table has 600,000 or so clones, 9.5% to 15% appearing once. Germline V gene sequence: CDR1 MNHNS, CDR2 SASEGT. V gave up 2 bases and J gave up 6 bases; unmatched junction bases: 4. The CDR3 spans 14 residues. Turning to this clone: The antigen is undetermined.

This chain links TRBV6-1 with TRBJ2-1; 7 nucleotides align to TRBD1. The sample consisted of naive CD4+ T cells from blood. This sequence was found in a young man with type 1 diabetes. The CDR3 coding sequence is TGTGCCAGCAGTGAACAGGGGGAAAGCAATGAGCAGTTCTTC. Encoded protein: CASSEQGESNEQFF.